The T cell receptor (beta chain) described here comes from a study of T cells in Graves' hyperthyroidism and ophthalmopathy. As for the study in general: Blood was drawn when the patient was first diagnosed and still untreated.

The investigators amplified TCR beta CDR3 regions from RNA transcripts. In the first-round RT-PCR of the TCR CDR3, the HTBI primer set was used. TCRdb used MiXCR to reprocess the multiplex PCR reads, holding one entry per CDR3 protein. The table shows 310,000 or so distinct CDR3 sequences, with 15% to 20% occurring only once. This clonotype was recorded many times. The TCR originated in an older woman with Graves' ophthalmopathy. What was sequenced was blood.

The CDR3 bases are TGTGCCAGCAGCCCCTACGGGACAAGCTACGAGCAGTACTTC. It encodes CASSPYGTSYEQYF. The J gene is TRBJ2-7, the V gene TRBV7-2, with D possibly TRBD1 on 6 matching bases. Trimming left V 5 bases short and J 3 bases short, with 14 bases between. The CDR3 has 14 residues. CDR1 SGHTA and CDR2 FQGNSA come from the germline V gene.